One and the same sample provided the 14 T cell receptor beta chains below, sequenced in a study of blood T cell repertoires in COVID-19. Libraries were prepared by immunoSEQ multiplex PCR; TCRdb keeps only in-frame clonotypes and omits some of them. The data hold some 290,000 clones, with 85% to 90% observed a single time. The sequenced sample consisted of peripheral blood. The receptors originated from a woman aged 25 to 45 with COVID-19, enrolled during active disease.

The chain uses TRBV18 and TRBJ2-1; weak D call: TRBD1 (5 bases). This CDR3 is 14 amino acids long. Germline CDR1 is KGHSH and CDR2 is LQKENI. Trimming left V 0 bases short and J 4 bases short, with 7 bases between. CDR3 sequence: CASSPPTVYNEQFF. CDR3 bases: TGTGCCAGCTCACCACCGACAGTTTACAATGAGCAGTTCTTC.

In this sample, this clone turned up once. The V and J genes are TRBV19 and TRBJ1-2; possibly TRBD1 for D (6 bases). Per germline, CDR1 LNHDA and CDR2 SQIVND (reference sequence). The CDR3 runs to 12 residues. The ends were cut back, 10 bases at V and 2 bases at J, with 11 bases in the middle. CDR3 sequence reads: CATYTGNYGYTF. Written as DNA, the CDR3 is TGTGCCACCTATACAGGGAACTATGGCTACACCTTC. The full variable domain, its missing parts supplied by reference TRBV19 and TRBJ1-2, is DGGITQSPKYLFRKEGQNVTLSCEQNLNHDAMYWYRQDPGQGLRLIYYSQIVNDFQKGDIAEGYSVSREKKESFPLTVTSAQKNPTAFYLCATYTGNYGYTFGSGTRLTVV.

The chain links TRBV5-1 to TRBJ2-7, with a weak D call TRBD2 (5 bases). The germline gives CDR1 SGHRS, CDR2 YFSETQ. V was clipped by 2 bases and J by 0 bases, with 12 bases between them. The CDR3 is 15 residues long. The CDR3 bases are TGCGCCAGCAGCTTTGGCGGGCCGAGCTCCTACGAGCAGTACTTC. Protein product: CASSFGGPSSYEQYF. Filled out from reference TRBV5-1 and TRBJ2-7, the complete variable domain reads KAGVTQTPRYLIKTRGQQVTLSCSPISGHRSVSWYQQTPGQGLQFLFEYFSETQRNKGNFPGRFSGRQFSNSRSEMNVSTLELGDSALYLCASSFGGPSSYEQYFGPGTRLTVT.

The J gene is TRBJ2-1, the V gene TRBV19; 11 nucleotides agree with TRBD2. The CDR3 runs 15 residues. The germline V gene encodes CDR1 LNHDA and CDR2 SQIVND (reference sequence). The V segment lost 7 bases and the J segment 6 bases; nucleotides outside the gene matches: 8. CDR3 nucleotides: TGTGCCAGTACCATTAGCGGGAGGGCCGGCAATGAGCAGTTCTTC. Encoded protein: CASTISGRAGNEQFF.

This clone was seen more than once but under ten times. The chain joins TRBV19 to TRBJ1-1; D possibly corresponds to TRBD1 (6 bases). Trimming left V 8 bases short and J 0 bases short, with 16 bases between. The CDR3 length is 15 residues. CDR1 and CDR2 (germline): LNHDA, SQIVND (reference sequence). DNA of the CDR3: TGTGCCAGTCTCTCCCCGGGACACCTGAACACTGAAGCTTTCTTT. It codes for CASLSPGHLNTEAFF.

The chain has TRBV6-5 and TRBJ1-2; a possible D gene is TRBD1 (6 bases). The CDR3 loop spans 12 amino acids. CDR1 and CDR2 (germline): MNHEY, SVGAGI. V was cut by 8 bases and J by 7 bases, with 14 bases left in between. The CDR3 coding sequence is TGTGCCAGCGCCGGTCAGGGGTTTGGCTACACCTTC. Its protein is CASAGQGFGYTF.

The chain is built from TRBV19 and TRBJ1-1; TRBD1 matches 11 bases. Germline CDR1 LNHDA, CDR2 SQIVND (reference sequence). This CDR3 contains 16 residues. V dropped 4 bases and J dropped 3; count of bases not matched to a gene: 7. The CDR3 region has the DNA TGTGCCAGTAGTAAACTCACGGGACAGGGGGACACTGAAGCTTTCTTT. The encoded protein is CASSKLTGQGDTEAFF. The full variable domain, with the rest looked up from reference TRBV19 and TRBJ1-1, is DGGITQSPKYLFRKEGQNVTLSCEQNLNHDAMYWYRQDPGQGLRLIYYSQIVNDFQKGDIAEGYSVSREKKESFPLTVTSAQKNPTAFYLCASSKLTGQGDTEAFFGQGTRLTVV.

This CDR3 is CASSSPGRTNYGYTF. In nucleotides, the CDR3 is TGTGCCAGCAGTTCCCCCGGGAGAACTAACTATGGCTACACCTTC. The rearrangement uses TRBV6-5 and TRBJ1-2; D is undetermined. In germline, CDR1 is MNHEY, CDR2 SVGAGI. Deletions cut 4 bases from V and 0 bases from J, with 12 bases between. The CDR3 loop spans 15 amino acids.

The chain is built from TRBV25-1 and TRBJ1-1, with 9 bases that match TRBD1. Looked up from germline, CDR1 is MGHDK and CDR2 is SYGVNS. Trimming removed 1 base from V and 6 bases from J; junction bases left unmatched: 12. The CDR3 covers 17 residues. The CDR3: CASSEWGQGNERPEAFF. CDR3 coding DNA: TGTGCCAGCAGTGAATGGGGACAGGGTAACGAACGGCCTGAAGCTTTCTTT.

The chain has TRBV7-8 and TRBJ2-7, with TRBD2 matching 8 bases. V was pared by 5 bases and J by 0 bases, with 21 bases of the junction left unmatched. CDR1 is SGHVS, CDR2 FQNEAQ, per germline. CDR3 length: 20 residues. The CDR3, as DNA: TGTGCCAGCAGCCCCACGATGGTTTTAGCGGGAATTCCATACTCCTACGAGCAGTACTTC. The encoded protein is CASSPTMVLAGIPYSYEQYF. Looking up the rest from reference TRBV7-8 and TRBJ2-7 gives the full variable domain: GAGVSQSPRYKVAKRGQDVALRCDPISGHVSLFWYQQALGQGPEFLTYFQNEAQLDKSGLPSDRFFAERPEGSVSTLKIQRTQQEDSAVYLCASSPTMVLAGIPYSYEQYFGPGTRLTVT.

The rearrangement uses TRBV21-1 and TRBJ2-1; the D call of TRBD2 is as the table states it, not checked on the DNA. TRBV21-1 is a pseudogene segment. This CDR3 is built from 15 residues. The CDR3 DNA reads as TGTGCCAGCAGCGTTGGAATTCGGGTGGGCAATGAGCAGTTCTTC. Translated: CASSVGIRVGNEQFF.

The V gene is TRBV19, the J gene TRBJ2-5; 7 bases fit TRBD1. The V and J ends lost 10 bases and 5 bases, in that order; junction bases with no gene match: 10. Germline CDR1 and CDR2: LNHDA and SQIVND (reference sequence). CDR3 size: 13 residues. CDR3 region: CATSRGRGETQYF. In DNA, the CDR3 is TGTGCCACTTCAAGGGGGCGAGGGGAGACCCAGTACTTC.

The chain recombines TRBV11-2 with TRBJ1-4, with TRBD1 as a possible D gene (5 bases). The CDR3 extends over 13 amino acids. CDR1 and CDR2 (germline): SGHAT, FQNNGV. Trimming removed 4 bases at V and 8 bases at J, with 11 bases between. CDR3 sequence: CASSSGRGEKLFF. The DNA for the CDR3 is TGTGCCAGCAGCTCCGGGAGGGGAGAAAAACTGTTTTTT.

The CDR3 DNA is TGTGCCAGCAGCTCTCCCCGCGAGCCCCAGCATTTT. It codes for CASSSPREPQHF. The chain carries TRBV9 and TRBJ1-5; D remains ambiguous. Germline CDR1 and CDR2: SGDLS and YYNGEE. The CDR3 length is 12 residues. The germline V and J ends were trimmed by 4 bases and 8 bases, with 10 bases remaining between them.